This TCR beta chain appears in the sequencing data of a study of blood T cell repertoires in COVID-19. The overall study: The samples span acute and convalescent COVID-19 from the United States, Italy and Spain. Sources were T cells, B-cell-depleted T cells, or PBMCs; the material itself was cDNA or gDNA.

CDR1 and CDR2 (germline): LNHNV, YYDKDF (reference sequence). The ends were cut back, 2 bases at V and 7 bases at J, with 12 bases in the middle. The CDR3 runs 14 residues. Under the authors' procedure: Using reference gene primer amplification, nucleated cell counts were estimated. Generated by immunoSEQ multiplex PCR, the TCRdb table keeps only in-frame clones and is missing some. The DNA was the basis for D and trimming; V, J and clone size are from that table. In the table there are tens of thousands of clones, around 88% of which are singletons. The sequenced sample consisted of peripheral blood. This clonotype was sampled from a man aged 60 to 69 with acute or convalescent COVID-19. The rearrangement links TRBV15 to TRBJ1-5, with a tentative D call TRBD1 (6 bases). CDR3 nucleotide sequence: TGTGCCACCAGCAGAAAAGCAGGGGAACAGCCCCAGCATTTT. This codes for CATSRKAGEQPQHF.